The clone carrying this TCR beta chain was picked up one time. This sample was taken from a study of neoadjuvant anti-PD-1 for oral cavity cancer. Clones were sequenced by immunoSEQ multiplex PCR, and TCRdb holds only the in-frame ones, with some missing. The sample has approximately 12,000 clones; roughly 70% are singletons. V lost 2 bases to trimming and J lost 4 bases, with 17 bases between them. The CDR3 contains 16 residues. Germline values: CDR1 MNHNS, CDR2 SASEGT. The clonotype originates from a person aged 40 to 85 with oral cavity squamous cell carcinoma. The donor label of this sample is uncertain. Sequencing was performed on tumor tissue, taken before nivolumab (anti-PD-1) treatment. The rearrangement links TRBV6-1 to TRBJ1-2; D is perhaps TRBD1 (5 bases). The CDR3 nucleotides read TGTGCCAGCAGTGAATTGGGGGAAACCCCTCGCTATGGCTACACCTTC. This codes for CASSELGETPRYGYTF.